The next 24 T cell receptor beta chains were all read from a single sample in a study of shared clonotypes between healthy human individuals. Clones were read by immunoSEQ multiplex PCR, and TCRdb kept only the in-frame ones, dropping some. This table holds around 1 million clones, 60% to 85% found once. Sequencing was performed on memory CD4+ T cells sorted from blood. Sample subset: CD45RA-negative fraction. These receptors were obtained from a man aged 18 to 29 in good health.

V and J are TRBV6-1 and TRBJ2-5, with D tentatively TRBD2 (5 bases). Germline V gene sequence: CDR1 MNHNS, CDR2 SASEGT. The CDR3 runs to 13 residues. Trimming cost V 3 bases and J 4 bases, with 9 bases left between them. The CDR3 DNA reads TGTGCCAGCAGTGATAGGACTGGAGAGACCCAGTACTTC. This codes for CASSDRTGETQYF.

This clone was seen just once. V is TRBV5-6 and J is TRBJ1-2; D perhaps matches TRBD1 (6 bases). The CDR3 loop spans 14 amino acids. The V end was cut by 2 bases, the J end by 8 bases, with 16 bases between. CDR1 SGHDT and CDR2 YYEEEE come from the germline V gene. This CDR3 is CASSFRGPRMGYTF. The DNA for the CDR3 is TGTGCCAGCAGCTTCAGGGGCCCCAGAATGGGCTACACCTTC.

Points on this clone: The junction departs from germline at one end; a sequencing error may be responsible. The chain is built from TRBV7-7 and TRBJ2-2; no clear D. Germline lookup yields CDR1 SSHAT and CDR2 FNYEAQ (reference sequence). This CDR3 contains 12 residues. The DNA of the CDR3 is TGTGCTAGCAGCCAAGCTGCCGGGGAGCTGTTTTTT. It specifies CASSQAAGELFF.

A single count supports this clone. CDR3 region: CASGTGEDYGYTF. In DNA form, the CDR3 reads TGTGCCAGCGGGACAGGGGAAGACTATGGCTACACCTTC. The genes are TRBV21-1 and TRBJ1-2; the table's TRBD1 call for D was not verified on the DNA. TRBV21-1 is tagged as a pseudogene. This CDR3 is built from 13 residues.

This clone was seen only a few times. This specimen includes other DNA sequences encoding the same CDR3. The genes are TRBV18 and TRBJ1-1; D gene uncertain. The CDR3 contains 12 residues. The V gene lost 2 bases and the J gene lost 2 bases, with 3 bases spanning the gap. Germline-derived CDR1 and CDR2 are KGHSH and LQKENI. For the CDR3, the DNA is TGTGCCAGCTCACCAATCAACACTGAAGCTTTCTTT. Amino acid sequence: CASSPINTEAFF.

The chain carries TRBV6-1 and TRBJ1-1; TRBD1 aligns across 7 bases. Germline-derived CDR1 and CDR2 are MNHNS and SASEGT. This CDR3 spans 15 amino acids. J was trimmed by 8 bases and V by 5 bases; bases with no gene match: 14. The DNA for the CDR3 is TGTGCCAGCAGTCACCGAACAGGGGAGCGGATAGAAGCTTTCTTT. Its protein product is CASSHRTGERIEAFF.

The genes are TRBV7-9 and TRBJ1-4; D possibly corresponds to TRBD1 (5 bases). Germline V gene lookup returns CDR1 SEHNR and CDR2 FQNEAQ (reference sequence). CDR3 length: 14 residues. Trimming pared 5 bases from V and 6 bases from J, leaving 13 bases between. For the CDR3, the DNA is TGTGCCAGCAGCGGGGGGACTTACGATGAAAAACTGTTTTTT. It encodes CASSGGTYDEKLFF.

The chain links TRBV30 to TRBJ1-2, with TRBD1 matching 10 bases. The CDR3 spans 13 residues. Trimming cost V 4 bases and J 5 bases; bases outside gene matches: 4. In germline, CDR1 is GTSNPN, CDR2 SVGIG (reference sequence). CDR3 in DNA: TGTGCCTGGATGGGGGGACAGGGGTATGGCTACACCTTC. Amino acids: CAWMGGQGYGYTF. The complete variable domain, with remaining parts taken from reference TRBV30 and TRBJ1-2, reads SQTIHQWPATLVQPVGSPLSLECTVEGTSNPNLYWYRQAAGRGLQLLFYSVGIGQISSEVPQNLSASRPQDRQFILSSKKLLLSDSGFYLCAWMGGQGYGYTFGSGTRLTVV.

The rearrangement uses TRBV30 and TRBJ2-7; D unresolved. The CDR3 extends over 13 amino acids. Germline assignment: CDR1 GTSNPN and CDR2 SVGIG (reference sequence). V was clipped by 2 bases and J by 2 bases, with 10 bases between them. The CDR3: CAWSTRAPYEQYF. As DNA, the CDR3 is TGTGCCTGGAGTACCCGGGCCCCCTACGAGCAGTACTTC.

This clone has a single count. V gene TRBV5-1 combines with J gene TRBJ2-5; D is unresolved. Germline lookup yields CDR1 SGHRS and CDR2 YFSETQ. The CDR3 consists of 12 residues. The V end was cut by 4 bases, the J end by 2 bases, with 6 bases between. The CDR3 DNA is TGCGCCAGCAGCGTTGTTCAAGAGACCCAGTACTTC. Amino acids: CASSVVQETQYF. Variable domain in full (rest from reference TRBV5-1 and TRBJ2-5): KAGVTQTPRYLIKTRGQQVTLSCSPISGHRSVSWYQQTPGQGLQFLFEYFSETQRNKGNFPGRFSGRQFSNSRSEMNVSTLELGDSALYLCASSVVQETQYFGPGTRLLVL.

Ten or more counts support this clone. The rearrangement joins TRBV13 to TRBJ1-2; D is uncertain. Germline V gene data show CDR1 as PRHDT and CDR2 as FYEKMQ (reference sequence). The V end lost 4 bases, the J end lost 4 bases, and 16 bases lay between the germline ends. The CDR3 sequence is 15 residues long. As DNA, the CDR3 is TGTGCCAGCAGCTCATCCTTAGCCAGGAGCTATGGCTACACCTTC. This sequence encodes CASSSSLARSYGYTF.

The V call is TRBV6-6, the J call TRBJ2-1, with 7 bases matching TRBD2. The trim removed 8 bases at V and 7 bases at J, leaving 2 bases unmatched. The length of the CDR3 is 11 residues. Germline V gives CDR1 MNHNY, CDR2 SVGAGI (reference sequence). The CDR3 sequence: CASRRENEQFF. Written as DNA, the CDR3 is TGTGCCAGCCGGCGGGAGAATGAGCAGTTCTTC.

The J gene is TRBJ2-5, the V gene TRBV14, with D perhaps matching TRBD2 (5 bases). V lost 0 bases, J lost 4 bases, and 9 bases lay in between. The CDR3 totals 14 residues. Germline CDR1 SGHDN, CDR2 FVKESK. CDR3 coding DNA: TGTGCCAGCAGCCAAGATTCTAGCCGAGAGACCCAGTACTTC. It codes for CASSQDSSRETQYF.

This clone was seen at least ten times. This rearrangement joins TRBV10-2 to TRBJ1-2; 10 bases fit TRBD1. Germline-derived CDR1 and CDR2 are WSHSY and SAAADI. This CDR3 comprises 14 residues. V lost 7 bases to trimming and J lost 6 bases; unmatched junction nucleotides: 8. This CDR3 reads CASTRQGAWHGYTF. CDR3 DNA: TGCGCCAGCACCAGACAGGGGGCTTGGCATGGCTACACCTTC.

This sequence joins TRBV29-1 and TRBJ2-1; 8 nucleotides match TRBD1. Trimming at V came to 4 bases and at J to 5 bases, leaving 4 bases not matched to a gene. The CDR3 extends over 13 amino acids. Germline CDR1 SQVTM, CDR2 ANQGSEA. The chain's CDR3 is CSVGDRGNNEQFF. CDR3 nucleotides: TGCAGCGTTGGTGACAGGGGAAACAATGAGCAGTTCTTC.

The chain employs TRBV9 and TRBJ2-2; 11 nucleotides agree with TRBD2. Germline V gene data show CDR1 as SGDLS and CDR2 as YYNGEE. The CDR3 covers 14 residues. V trimming: 6 bases; J trimming: 7 bases; junction bases outside the gene matches: 5. The CDR3 DNA follows: TGTGCCAGCACGTGGGGACTAGCGGACGGGGAGCTGTTTTTT. This gives the protein CASTWGLADGELFF.

Only a few counts were recorded for this clone. V gene TRBV25-1 combines with J gene TRBJ2-1, with D perhaps matching TRBD1 (6 bases). The CDR3 extends over 16 amino acids. Trimming shortened V by 6 bases and J by 5 bases, and 20 bases separated the two germline ends. Germline lookup yields CDR1 MGHDK and CDR2 SYGVNS. The CDR3 sequence: CASSPRRTGLDNEQFF. DNA of the CDR3: TGTGCCAGCAGCCCGAGACGTACAGGGTTGGACAATGAGCAGTTCTTC.

The J gene is TRBJ2-5, the V gene TRBV5-1, with TRBD2 identical over 7 bases. This CDR3 is 15 amino acids long. CDR1 is SGHRS, CDR2 YFSETQ, per germline. Trimming removed 0 bases from V and 5 bases from J; junction bases left unmatched: 7. The CDR3 sequence: CASSLEAGPRETQYF. The CDR3 nucleotides read TGCGCCAGCAGCTTGGAAGCGGGACCCAGGGAGACCCAGTACTTC.

This clone showed up just once. The same CDR3 also results from other DNA sequences found in this sample. The genes are TRBV6-6 and TRBJ1-5, with 7 bases that match TRBD1. The J segment lost 0 bases and the V segment lost 5 bases, leaving 4 bases of the junction unmatched. This CDR3 is built from 15 residues. Looked up from germline, CDR1 is MNHNY and CDR2 is SVGAGI (reference sequence). In DNA form, the CDR3 reads TGTGCCAGCAGTCTTACAGGGGATAGCAATCAGCCCCAGCATTTT. The encoded protein is CASSLTGDSNQPQHF.

The chain employs TRBV28 and TRBJ1-2; no definite D call. Trimming removed 3 bases from V and 7 bases from J, with 6 bases in between. The germline CDR1 and CDR2 sequences are MDHEN and SYDVKM. The CDR3 totals 11 residues. The CDR3 protein is CASSLTSGYTF. CDR3 bases: TGTGCCAGCAGTTTGACATCTGGCTACACCTTC.

This chain links TRBV28 with TRBJ1-4; TRBD1 is a possible D gene (5 bases). The CDR3 extends over 14 amino acids. V was pared by 6 bases and J by 8 bases, with 16 bases between. Germline assignment: CDR1 MDHEN and CDR2 SYDVKM. CDR3 in amino acids: CASRSGTRREKLFF. The DNA for the CDR3 is TGTGCCAGCAGGTCCGGGACTCGGAGGGAAAAACTGTTTTTT.

The chain recombines TRBV5-1 with TRBJ2-2, with TRBD2 matching over 8 bases. V gave up 4 bases and J gave up 7 bases; unmatched junction bases: 9. The CDR3 is 15 residues long. Per germline, CDR1 SGHRS and CDR2 YFSETQ. CDR3 residues: CASSPGTRTGGELFF. CDR3 nucleotides: TGCGCCAGCAGCCCCGGGACTAGGACCGGCGGGGAGCTGTTTTTT.

The chain is built from TRBV7-2 and TRBJ1-5, with 10 nucleotides matching TRBD1. CDR1 and CDR2 (germline): SGHTA, FQGNSA. With V trimmed by 1 base and J by 2 bases, 11 bases remained unmatched. CDR3 length: 19 residues. Here the CDR3 DNA reads TGTGCCAGCAGCTTAGACCCGGGACAGGGGCTAGTAGGCAATCAGCCCCAGCATTTT. It encodes CASSLDPGQGLVGNQPQHF. The whole variable domain, remainder taken from reference TRBV7-2 and TRBJ1-5, is GAGVSQSPSNKVTEKGKDVELRCDPISGHTALYWYRQSLGQGLEFLIYFQGNSAPDKSGLPSDRFSAERTGGSVSTLTIQRTQQEDSAVYLCASSLDPGQGLVGNQPQHFGDGTRLSIL.

This chain links TRBV2 with TRBJ1-2; 7 nucleotides match TRBD1. With 7 bases clipped from V and 4 bases from J, the junction kept 18 bases outside the gene matches. CDR1 and CDR2 from the germline V gene are SNHLY and FYNNEI. This CDR3 spans 17 amino acids. CDR3 residues: CASTRDGSGAGGYGYTF. The CDR3 DNA reads as TGTGCCAGCACCCGAGACGGGAGTGGGGCAGGGGGCTATGGCTACACCTTC.